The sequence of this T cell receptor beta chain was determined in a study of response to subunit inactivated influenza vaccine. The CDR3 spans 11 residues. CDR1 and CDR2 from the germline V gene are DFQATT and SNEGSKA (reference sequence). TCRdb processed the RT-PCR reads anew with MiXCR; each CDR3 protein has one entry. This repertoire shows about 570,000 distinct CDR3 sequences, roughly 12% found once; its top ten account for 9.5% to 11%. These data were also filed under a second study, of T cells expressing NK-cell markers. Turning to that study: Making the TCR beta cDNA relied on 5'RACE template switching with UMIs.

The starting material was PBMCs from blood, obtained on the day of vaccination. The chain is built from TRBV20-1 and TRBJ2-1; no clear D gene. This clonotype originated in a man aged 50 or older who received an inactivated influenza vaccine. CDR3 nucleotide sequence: TGCAGCGATAGGTCGAATACGGGGCAGTTCTTC. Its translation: CSDRSNTGQFF.